A single T cell receptor beta chain is shown here with its context. This sample was taken from a study of tumour-infiltrating T cells in Burkitt lymphoma. The assay was immunoSEQ multiplex PCR, and TCRdb's table has in-frame clones only and misses some. This sample has about 200 clones, with approximately 35% found just once. The CDR3 spans 12 residues. In germline, CDR1 is SQVTM, CDR2 ANQGSEA. V was pared by 5 bases and J by 0 bases, with 5 bases between. The V gene is TRBV29-1, the J gene TRBJ1-5; D is undetermined. Input material: tumor tissue. The receptor was isolated from a human donor with Burkitt lymphoma. CDR3 coding DNA: TGCAGCGTTAGGGATAGCAATCAGCCCCAGCATTTT. Amino acids: CSVRDSNQPQHF. Full variable domain (outside the CDR3, taken from reference TRBV29-1 and TRBJ1-5): SAVISQKPSRDICQRGTSLTIQCQVDSQVTMMFWYRQQPGQSLTLIATANQGSEATYESGFVIDKFPISRPNLTFSTLTVSNMSPEDSSIYLCSVRDSNQPQHFGDGTRLSIL.